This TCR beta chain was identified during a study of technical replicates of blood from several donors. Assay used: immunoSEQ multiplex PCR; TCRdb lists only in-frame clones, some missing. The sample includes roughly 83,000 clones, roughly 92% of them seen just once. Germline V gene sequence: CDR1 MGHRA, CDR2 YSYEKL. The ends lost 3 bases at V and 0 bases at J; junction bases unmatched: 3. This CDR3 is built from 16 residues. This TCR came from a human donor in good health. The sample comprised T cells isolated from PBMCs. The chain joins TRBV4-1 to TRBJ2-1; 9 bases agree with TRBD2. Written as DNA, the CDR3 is TGCGCCAGCAGCCAGGTAGCGGGGGCCTCCTACAATGAGCAGTTCTTC. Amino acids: CASSQVAGASYNEQFF.